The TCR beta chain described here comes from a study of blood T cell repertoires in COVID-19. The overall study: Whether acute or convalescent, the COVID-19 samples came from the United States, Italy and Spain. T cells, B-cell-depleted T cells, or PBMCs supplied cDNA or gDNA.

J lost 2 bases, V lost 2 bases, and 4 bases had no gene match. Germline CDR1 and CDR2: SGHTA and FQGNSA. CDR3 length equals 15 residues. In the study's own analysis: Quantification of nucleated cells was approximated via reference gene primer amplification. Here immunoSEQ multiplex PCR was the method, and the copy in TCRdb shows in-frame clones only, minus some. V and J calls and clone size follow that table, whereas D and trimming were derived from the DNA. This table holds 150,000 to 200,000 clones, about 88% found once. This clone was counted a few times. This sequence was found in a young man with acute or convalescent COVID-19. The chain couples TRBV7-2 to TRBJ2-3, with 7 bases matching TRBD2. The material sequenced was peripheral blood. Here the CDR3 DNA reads TGTGCCAGCAGCTTACTAGCGGCATTCACAGATACGCAGTATTTT. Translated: CASSLLAAFTDTQYF. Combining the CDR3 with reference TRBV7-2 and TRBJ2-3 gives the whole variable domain GAGVSQSPSNKVTEKGKDVELRCDPISGHTALYWYRQSLGQGLEFLIYFQGNSAPDKSGLPSDRFSAERTGGSVSTLTIQRTQQEDSAVYLCASSLLAAFTDTQYFGPGTRLTVL.